The present TCR beta chain was sequenced within a study of early T cells in non-severe SARS-CoV-2 infection. Across the whole study: From unsorted whole blood, bulk RNA was sequenced, and the chains remained unpaired. Points from the study as a whole: Anti-spike CD8 responses were favored by VDJdb matching, which missed private and CD4 specificities.

The CDR3 extends over 14 amino acids. J was trimmed by 0 bases and V by 3 bases; bases with no gene match: 1. Looked up from germline, CDR1 is DFQATT and CDR2 is SNEGSKA (reference sequence). This clonotype occurred a few times. No antigen is known for it. The protocol attached unique molecular identifiers to individual cDNA molecules. A single record per CDR3 protein comes from TCRdb applying MiXCR to the 5' RACE reads. The repertoire holds roughly 40,000 distinct CDR3 sequences, with roughly 6% as singletons. This specimen consisted of whole blood, obtained at baseline. The source of this sequence is an adult who was a healthcare worker with PCR-confirmed SARS-CoV-2 infection or an uninfected control (not recorded which). The chain couples TRBV20-1 to TRBJ2-4; 8 bases fit TRBD1. This CDR3 is CSARTGVAKNIQYF. The CDR3 DNA is TGCAGTGCTAGGACAGGGGTAGCCAAAAACATTCAGTACTTC.